The entry below gives a single TCR beta chain sequence along with its context. Germline loops: CDR1 MNHEY, CDR2 SMNVEV (reference sequence). With 1 base removed from V and 0 bases from J, the gap between germline ends came to 6 bases. The CDR3 spans 14 residues. The data belong to a study of response to subunit inactivated influenza vaccine. TCRdb used MiXCR to reprocess the RT-PCR reads, holding one entry per CDR3 protein. The data contain 150,000 to 200,000 distinct CDR3 sequences, roughly a tenth of them singletons. V is TRBV27 and J is TRBJ1-1; D unclear. This receptor was obtained from a man aged 45 to 70 who received an inactivated influenza vaccine. The starting material was CD8+ T cells sorted from PBMCs, obtained approximately 25 months after vaccination. The CDR3 sequence: CASSLFPMNTEAFF. The DNA of the CDR3 is TGTGCCAGCAGTTTATTTCCCATGAACACTGAAGCTTTCTTT.